This TCR beta chain was found in a study of neurological immune-mediated disorders. The cDNA came from 5'RACE with 10-nucleotide random UMIs. TCRdb redid the calling of the 5' RACE reads with MiXCR, one entry per CDR3 protein. Counted here are around 52,000 distinct CDR3 sequences, less than 6% occurring once; the ten biggest clones make up approximately 1.5%. This clonotype was found many times. The CDR3 is 16 residues long. Germline V gene sequence: CDR1 SGHRS, CDR2 YFSETQ. V was pared by 3 bases and J by 4 bases, with 19 bases between. The rearrangement joins TRBV5-1 to TRBJ1-2, with D perhaps matching TRBD1 (5 bases). The TCR sequence derives from a woman aged 18-29 years with multiple sclerosis. The source material was CD4+ T cells from blood. CDR3 bases: TGCGCCAGCAGCTCCTCGACAGAGAACTTGGTCTATGGCTACACCTTC. Its protein product is CASSSSTENLVYGYTF.